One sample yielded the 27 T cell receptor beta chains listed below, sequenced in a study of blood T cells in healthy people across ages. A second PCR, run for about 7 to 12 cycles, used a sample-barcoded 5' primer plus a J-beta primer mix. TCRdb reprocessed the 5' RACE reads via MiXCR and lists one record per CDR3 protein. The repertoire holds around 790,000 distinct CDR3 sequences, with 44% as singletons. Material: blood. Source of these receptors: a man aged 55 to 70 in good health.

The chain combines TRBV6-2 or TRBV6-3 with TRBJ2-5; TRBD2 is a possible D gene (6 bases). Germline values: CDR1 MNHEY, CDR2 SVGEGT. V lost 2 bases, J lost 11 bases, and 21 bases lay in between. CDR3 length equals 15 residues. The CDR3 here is CASSYGGWARNEQYF. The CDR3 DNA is TGTGCCAGCAGTTACGGGGGGTGGGCTCGGAATGAGCAGTACTTC.

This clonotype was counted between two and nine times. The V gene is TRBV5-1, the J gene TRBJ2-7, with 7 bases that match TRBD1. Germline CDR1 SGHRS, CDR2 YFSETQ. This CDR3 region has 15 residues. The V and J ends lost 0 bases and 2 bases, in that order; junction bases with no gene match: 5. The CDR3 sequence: CASSLERGQPYEQYF. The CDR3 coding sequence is TGCGCCAGCAGCTTGGAGAGGGGGCAGCCCTACGAGCAGTACTTC. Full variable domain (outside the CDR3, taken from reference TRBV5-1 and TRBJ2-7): KAGVTQTPRYLIKTRGQQVTLSCSPISGHRSVSWYQQTPGQGLQFLFEYFSETQRNKGNFPGRFSGRQFSNSRSEMNVSTLELGDSALYLCASSLERGQPYEQYFGPGTRLTVT.

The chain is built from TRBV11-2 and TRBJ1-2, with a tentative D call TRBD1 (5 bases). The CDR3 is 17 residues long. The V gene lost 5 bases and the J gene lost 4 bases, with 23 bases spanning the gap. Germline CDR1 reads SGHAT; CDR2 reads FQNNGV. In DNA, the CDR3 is TGTGCCAGCAGCCAAGACCCCGCCGGGGGTCAACGCTATGGCTACACCTTC. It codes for CASSQDPAGGQRYGYTF.

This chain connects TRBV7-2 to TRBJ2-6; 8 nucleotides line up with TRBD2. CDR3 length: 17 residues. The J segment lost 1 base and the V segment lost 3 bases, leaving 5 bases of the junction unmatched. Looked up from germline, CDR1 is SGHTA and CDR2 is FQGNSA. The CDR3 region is CASSFPGGRSGANVLTF. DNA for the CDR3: TGTGCCAGCAGCTTTCCGGGGGGGCGGTCTGGGGCCAACGTCCTGACTTTC.

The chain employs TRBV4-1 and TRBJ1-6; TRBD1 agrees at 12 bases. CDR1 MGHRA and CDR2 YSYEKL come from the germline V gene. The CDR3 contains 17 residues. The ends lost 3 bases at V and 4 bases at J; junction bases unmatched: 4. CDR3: CASSQEGQGAYNSPLHF. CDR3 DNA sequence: TGCGCCAGCAGCCAGGAGGGACAGGGGGCTTATAATTCACCCCTCCACTTT.

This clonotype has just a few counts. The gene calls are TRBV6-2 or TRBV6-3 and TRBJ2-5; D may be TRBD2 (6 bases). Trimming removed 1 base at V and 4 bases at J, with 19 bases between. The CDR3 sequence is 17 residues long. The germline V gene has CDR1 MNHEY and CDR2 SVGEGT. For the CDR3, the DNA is TGTGCCAGCAGTTACTTTTCAAGCGGGCCTCAGGGAGAGACCCAGTACTTC. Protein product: CASSYFSSGPQGETQYF.

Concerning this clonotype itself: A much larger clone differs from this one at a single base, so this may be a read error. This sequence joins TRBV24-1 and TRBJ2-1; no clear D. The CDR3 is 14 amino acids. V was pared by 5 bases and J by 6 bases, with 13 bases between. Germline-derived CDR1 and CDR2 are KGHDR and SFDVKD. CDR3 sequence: CATSAWASRNEQFF. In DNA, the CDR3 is TGTGCCACCAGTGCTTGGGCTAGTCGCAATGAGCAGTTCTTC.

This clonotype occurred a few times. For the CDR3, the DNA is TGTGCCAGCAGGTCACAGGGTCTAGGGAACACTGAAGCTTTCTTT. Encoded protein: CASRSQGLGNTEAFF. The V call is TRBV6-5, the J call TRBJ1-1; D may be TRBD1 (6 bases). The CDR3 has 15 amino acids. Germline V gene data show CDR1 as MNHEY and CDR2 as SVGAGI. V lost 6 bases and J 1 base, leaving 15 bases between the germline ends.

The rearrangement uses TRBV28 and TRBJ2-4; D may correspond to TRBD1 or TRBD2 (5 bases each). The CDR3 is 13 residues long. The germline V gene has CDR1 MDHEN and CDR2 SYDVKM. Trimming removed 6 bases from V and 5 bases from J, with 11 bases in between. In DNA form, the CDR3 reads TGTGCCAGCAGGCAGCCGGGACAAAACATTCAGTACTTC. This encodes CASRQPGQNIQYF.

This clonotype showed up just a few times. The CDR3 loop reads CASSRIGGEQYF. CDR3 in DNA: TGTGCCAGCAGTCGGATCGGGGGAGAGCAGTACTTC. V usage is TRBV14 and J usage is TRBJ2-7; tentative D call: TRBD2 (6 bases). Looked up from germline, CDR1 is SGHDN and CDR2 is FVKESK. V was shortened by 6 bases and J by 7 bases, with 13 bases between the two germline ends. The length of the CDR3 is 12 residues.

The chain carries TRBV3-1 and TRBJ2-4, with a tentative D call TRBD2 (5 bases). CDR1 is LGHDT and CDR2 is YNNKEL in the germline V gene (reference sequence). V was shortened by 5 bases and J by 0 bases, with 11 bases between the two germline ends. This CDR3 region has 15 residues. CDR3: CASSKAELAKNIQYF. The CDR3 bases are TGTGCCAGCAGCAAAGCGGAACTAGCCAAAAACATTCAGTACTTC.

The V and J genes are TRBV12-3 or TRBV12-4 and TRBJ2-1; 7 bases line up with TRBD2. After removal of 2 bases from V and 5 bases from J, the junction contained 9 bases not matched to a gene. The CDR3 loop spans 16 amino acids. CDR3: CASSLPAGVIDNEQFF. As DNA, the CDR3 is TGTGCCAGCAGTTTACCCGCGGGAGTCATCGACAATGAGCAGTTCTTC.

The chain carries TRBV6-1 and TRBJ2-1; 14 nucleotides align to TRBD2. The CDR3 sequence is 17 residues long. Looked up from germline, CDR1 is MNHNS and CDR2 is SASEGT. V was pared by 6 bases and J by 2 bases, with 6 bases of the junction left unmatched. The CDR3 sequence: CASRVGLAGGTYNEQFF. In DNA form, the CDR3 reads TGTGCCAGCAGAGTCGGACTAGCGGGGGGTACCTACAATGAGCAGTTCTTC.

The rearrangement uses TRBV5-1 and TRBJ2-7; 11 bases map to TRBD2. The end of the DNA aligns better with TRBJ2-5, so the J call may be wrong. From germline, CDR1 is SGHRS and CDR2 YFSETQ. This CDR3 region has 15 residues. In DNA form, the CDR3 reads TGCGCCAGCAGCCCCATAGGGACTAGCGGAGAGACCCAGTACTTC. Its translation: CASSPIGTSGETQYF.

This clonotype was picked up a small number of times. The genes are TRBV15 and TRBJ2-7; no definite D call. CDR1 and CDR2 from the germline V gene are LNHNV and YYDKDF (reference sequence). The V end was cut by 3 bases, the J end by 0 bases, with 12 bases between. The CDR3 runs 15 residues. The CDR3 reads CATSSASELSYEQYF. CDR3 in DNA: TGTGCCACCAGCAGTGCATCGGAACTCTCCTACGAGCAGTACTTC. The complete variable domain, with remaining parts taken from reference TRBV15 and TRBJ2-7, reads DAMVIQNPRYQVTQFGKPVTLSCSQTLNHNVMYWYQQKSSQAPKLLFHYYDKDFNNEADTPDNFQSRRPNTSFCFLDIRSPGLGDTAMYLCATSSASELSYEQYFGPGTRLTVT.

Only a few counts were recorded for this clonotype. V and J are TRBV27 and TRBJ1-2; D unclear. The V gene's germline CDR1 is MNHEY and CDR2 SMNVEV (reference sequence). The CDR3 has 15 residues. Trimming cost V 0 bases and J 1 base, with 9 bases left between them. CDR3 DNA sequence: TGTGCCAGCAGTTTATCGATTAACAGTAACTATGGCTACACCTTC. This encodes CASSLSINSNYGYTF.

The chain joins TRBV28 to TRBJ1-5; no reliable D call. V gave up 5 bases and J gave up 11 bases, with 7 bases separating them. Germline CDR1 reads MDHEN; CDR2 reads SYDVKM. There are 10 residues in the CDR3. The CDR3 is CASSRGAQHF. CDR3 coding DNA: TGTGCCAGCAGTAGAGGAGCCCAGCATTTT.

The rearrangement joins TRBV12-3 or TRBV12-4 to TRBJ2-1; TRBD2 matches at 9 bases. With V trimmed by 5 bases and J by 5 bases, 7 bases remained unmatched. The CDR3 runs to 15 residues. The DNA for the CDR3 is TGTGCCAGCAGTCCCTTTAGCGGGGGAGACAATGAGCAGTTCTTC. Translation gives CASSPFSGGDNEQFF.

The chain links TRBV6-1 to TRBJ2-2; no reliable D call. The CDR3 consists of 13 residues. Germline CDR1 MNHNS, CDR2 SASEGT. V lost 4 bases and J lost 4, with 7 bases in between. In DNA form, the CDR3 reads TGTGCCAGCAGTGTCGGATTCACCGGGGAGCTGTTTTTT. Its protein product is CASSVGFTGELFF.

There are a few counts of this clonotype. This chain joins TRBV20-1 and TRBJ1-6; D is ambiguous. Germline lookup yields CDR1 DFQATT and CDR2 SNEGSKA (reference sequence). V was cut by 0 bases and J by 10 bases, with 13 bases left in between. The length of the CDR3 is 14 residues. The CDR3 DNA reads TGCAGTGCTAGAGATCACGGGGATCAATCACCCCTCCACTTT. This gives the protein CSARDHGDQSPLHF.

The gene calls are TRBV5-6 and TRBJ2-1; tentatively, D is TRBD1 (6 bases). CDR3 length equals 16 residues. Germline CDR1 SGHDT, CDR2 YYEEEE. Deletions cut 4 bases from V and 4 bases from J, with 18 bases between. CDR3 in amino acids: CASSRGGSRPYNEQFF. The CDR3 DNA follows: TGTGCCAGCAGCCGAGGGGGATCCAGGCCATACAATGAGCAGTTCTTC.

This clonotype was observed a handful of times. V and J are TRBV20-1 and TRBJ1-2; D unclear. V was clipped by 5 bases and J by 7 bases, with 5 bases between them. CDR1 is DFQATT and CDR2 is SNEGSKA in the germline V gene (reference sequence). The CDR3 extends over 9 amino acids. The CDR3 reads CSAPPGYTF. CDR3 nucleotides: TGCAGTGCTCCCCCTGGCTACACCTTC.

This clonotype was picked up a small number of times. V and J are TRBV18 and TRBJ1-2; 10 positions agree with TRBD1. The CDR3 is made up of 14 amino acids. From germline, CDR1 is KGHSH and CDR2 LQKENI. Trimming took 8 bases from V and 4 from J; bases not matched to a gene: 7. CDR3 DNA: TGTGCCAGCACGGACAGGGGGGCCATCTATGGCTACACCTTC. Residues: CASTDRGAIYGYTF.

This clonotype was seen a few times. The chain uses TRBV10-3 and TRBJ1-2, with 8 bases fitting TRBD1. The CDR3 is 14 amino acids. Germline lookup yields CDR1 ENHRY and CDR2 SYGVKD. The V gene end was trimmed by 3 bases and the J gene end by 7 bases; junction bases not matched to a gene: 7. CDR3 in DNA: TGTGCCATCAGTGATGTTCAGGGGGCTGGTGGCTACACCTTC. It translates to CAISDVQGAGGYTF.

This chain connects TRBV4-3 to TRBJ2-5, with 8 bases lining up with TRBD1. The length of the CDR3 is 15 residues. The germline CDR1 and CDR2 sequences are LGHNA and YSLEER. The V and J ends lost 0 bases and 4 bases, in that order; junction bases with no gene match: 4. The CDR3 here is CASSQDRGHGETQYF. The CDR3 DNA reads TGCGCCAGCAGCCAAGACAGGGGGCACGGAGAGACCCAGTACTTC.

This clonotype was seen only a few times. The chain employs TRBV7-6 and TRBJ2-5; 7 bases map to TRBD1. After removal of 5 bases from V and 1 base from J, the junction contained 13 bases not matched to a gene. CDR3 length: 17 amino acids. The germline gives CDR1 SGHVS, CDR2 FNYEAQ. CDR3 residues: CASSQQTFDRVQETQYF. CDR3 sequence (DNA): TGTGCCAGCAGCCAACAAACTTTTGACAGGGTCCAAGAGACCCAGTACTTC.

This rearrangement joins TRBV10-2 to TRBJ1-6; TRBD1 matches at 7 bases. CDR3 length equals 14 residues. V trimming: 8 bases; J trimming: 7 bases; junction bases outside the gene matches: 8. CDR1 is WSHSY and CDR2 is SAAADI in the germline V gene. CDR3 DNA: TGCGCCAGCGGGGACAGCGGGGGCAATTCACCCCTCCACTTT. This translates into CASGDSGGNSPLHF.